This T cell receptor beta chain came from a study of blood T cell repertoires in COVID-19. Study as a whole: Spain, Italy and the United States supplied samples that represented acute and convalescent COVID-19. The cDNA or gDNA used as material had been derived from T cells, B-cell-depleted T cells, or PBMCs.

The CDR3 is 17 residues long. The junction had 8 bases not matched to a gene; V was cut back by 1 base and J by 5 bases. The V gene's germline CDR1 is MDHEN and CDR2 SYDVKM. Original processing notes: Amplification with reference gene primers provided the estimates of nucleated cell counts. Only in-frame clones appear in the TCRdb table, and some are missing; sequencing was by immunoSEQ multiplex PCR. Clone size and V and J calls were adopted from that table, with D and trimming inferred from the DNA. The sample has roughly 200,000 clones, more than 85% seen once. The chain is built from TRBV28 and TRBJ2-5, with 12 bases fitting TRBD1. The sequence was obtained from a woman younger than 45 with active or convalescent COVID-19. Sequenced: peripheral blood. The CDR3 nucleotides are TGTGCCAGCAGTTTATCGGGACAGGGGGCTTCGTCGGAGACCCAGTACTTC. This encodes CASSLSGQGASSETQYF.